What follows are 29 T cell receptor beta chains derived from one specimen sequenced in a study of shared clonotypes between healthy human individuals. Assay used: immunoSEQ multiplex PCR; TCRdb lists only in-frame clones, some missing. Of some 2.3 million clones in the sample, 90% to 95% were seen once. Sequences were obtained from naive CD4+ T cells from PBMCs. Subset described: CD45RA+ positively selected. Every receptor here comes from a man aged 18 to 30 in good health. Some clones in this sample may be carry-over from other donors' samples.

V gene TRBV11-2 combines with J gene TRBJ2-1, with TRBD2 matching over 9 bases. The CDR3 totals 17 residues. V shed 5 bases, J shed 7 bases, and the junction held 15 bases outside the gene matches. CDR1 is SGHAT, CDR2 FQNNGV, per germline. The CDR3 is CASSPRLIAGGPNEQFF. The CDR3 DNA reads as TGTGCCAGCAGCCCCCGGTTGATCGCGGGAGGGCCTAATGAGCAGTTCTTC.

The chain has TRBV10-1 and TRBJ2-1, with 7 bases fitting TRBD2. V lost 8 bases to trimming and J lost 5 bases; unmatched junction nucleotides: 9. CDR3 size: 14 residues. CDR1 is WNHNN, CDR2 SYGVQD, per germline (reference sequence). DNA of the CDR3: TGCGCCAGCGCTCCTAGCGGAGAGCACAATGAGCAGTTCTTC. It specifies CASAPSGEHNEQFF.

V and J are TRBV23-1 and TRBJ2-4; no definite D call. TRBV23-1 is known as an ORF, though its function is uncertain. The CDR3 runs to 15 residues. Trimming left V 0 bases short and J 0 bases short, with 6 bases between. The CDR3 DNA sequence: TGCGCCAGCAGTCAATCTGGGATAGCCAAAAACATTCAGTACTTC. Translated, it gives CASSQSGIAKNIQYF.

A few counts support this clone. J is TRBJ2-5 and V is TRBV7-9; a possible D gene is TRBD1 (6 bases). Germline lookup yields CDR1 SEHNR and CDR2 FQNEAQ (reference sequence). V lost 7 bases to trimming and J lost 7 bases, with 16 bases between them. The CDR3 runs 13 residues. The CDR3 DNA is TGTGCCAGCAACACAGGACAGTCGGGGACCCAGTACTTC. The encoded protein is CASNTGQSGTQYF.

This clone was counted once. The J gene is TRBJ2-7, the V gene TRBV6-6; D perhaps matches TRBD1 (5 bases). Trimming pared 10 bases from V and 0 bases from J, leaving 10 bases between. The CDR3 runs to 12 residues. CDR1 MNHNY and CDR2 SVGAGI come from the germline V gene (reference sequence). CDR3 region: CATSDISYEQYF. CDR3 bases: TGTGCCACCTCGGACATCTCCTACGAGCAGTACTTC.

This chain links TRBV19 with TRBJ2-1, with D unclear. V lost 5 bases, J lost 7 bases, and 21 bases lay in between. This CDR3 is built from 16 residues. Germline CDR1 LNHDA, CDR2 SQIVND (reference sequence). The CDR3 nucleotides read TGTGCCAGTAGTCCGAGTTCCCGGAATAGGCTGAATGAGCAGTTCTTC. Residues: CASSPSSRNRLNEQFF.

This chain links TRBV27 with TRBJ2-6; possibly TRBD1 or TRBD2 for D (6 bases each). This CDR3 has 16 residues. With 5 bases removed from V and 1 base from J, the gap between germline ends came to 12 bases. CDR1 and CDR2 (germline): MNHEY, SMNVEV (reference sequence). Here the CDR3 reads CASSQGTPSGANVLTF. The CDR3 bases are TGTGCCAGCAGTCAGGGGACTCCTTCTGGGGCCAACGTCCTGACTTTC.

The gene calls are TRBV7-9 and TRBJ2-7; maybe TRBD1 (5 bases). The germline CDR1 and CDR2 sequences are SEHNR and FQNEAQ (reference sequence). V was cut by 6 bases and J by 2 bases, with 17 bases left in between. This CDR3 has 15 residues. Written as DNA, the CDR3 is TGTGCCAGCAGTCGTTCCTCGACAGTGGCCTACGAGCAGTACTTC. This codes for CASSRSSTVAYEQYF.

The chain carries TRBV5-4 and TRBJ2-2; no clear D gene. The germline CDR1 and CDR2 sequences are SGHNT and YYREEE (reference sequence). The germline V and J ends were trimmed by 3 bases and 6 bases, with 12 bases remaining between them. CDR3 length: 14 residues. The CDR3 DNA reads TGTGCCAGCAGCTCCCAGGTCGGTCCCGGGGAGCTGTTTTTT. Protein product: CASSSQVGPGELFF.

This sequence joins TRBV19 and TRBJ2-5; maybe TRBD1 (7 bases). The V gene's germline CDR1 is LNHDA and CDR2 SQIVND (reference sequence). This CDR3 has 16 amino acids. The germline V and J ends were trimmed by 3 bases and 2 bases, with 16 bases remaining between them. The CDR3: CASSMGVTGTQETQYF. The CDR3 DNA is TGTGCCAGTAGTATGGGGGTGACAGGGACTCAAGAGACCCAGTACTTC.

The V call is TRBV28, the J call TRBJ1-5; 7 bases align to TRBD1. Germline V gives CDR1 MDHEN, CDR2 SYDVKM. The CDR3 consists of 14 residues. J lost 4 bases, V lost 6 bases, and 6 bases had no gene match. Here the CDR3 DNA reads TGTGCCAGCAGCTTGACAGGGTGGAATCAGCCCCAGCATTTT. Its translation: CASSLTGWNQPQHF.

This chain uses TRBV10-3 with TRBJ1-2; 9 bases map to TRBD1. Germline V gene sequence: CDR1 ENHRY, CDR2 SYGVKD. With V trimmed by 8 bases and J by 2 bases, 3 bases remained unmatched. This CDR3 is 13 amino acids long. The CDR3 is CAIPGQGNYGYTF. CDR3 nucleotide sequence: TGTGCCATCCCGGGACAGGGAAACTATGGCTACACCTTC.

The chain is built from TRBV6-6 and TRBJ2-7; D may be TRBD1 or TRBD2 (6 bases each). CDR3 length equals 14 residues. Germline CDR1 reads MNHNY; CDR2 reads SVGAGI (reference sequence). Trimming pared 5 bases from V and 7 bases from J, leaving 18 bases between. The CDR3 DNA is TGTGCCAGCAGTAGGGGGGACAAGGGAAGGGAGCAGTACTTC. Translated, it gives CASSRGDKGREQYF.

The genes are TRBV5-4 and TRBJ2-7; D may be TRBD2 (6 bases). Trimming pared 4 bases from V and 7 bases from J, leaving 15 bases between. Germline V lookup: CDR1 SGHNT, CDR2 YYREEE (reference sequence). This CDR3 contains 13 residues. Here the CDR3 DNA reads TGTGCCAGCAGCCGGGACTCCCCGGGGGAGCAGTACTTC. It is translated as CASSRDSPGEQYF.

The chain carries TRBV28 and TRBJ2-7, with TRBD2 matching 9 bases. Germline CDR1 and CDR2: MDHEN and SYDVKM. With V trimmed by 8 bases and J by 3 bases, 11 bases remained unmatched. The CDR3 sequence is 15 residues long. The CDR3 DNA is TGTGCCAGCGGATCGCTGGCGGGGGGGAGCTACGAGCAGTACTTC. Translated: CASGSLAGGSYEQYF.

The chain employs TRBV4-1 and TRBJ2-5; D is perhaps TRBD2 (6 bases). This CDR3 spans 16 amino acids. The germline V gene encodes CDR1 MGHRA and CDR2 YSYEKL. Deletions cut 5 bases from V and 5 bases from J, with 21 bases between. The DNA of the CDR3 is TGCGCCAGCAGCAACCCATTAGCCCGCGGGAAGGAGACCCAGTACTTC. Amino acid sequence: CASSNPLARGKETQYF.

CDR3 nucleotides: TGTGCCAGCTCACCCCCGCGGGGGCAGGGGGTCACTAATGAAAAACTGTTTTTT. Its translation: CASSPPRGQGVTNEKLFF. V and J are TRBV18 and TRBJ1-4, with TRBD1 matching 7 bases. Germline trimming cut 3 bases from V and 2 bases from J; bases unmatched to any gene: 12. CDR1 KGHSH and CDR2 LQKENI come from the germline V gene. This CDR3 region has 18 residues.

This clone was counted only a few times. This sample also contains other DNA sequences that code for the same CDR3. This CDR3 is CASSVGGSYNEQFF. The CDR3, as DNA: TGTGCCAGCAGCGTAGGCGGCTCCTACAATGAGCAGTTCTTC. J is TRBJ2-1 and V is TRBV9; D unresolved. V lost 0 bases, J lost 0 bases, and 4 bases lay in between. This CDR3 region has 14 residues. Germline assignment: CDR1 SGDLS and CDR2 YYNGEE. The complete variable domain, with remaining parts taken from reference TRBV9 and TRBJ2-1, reads DSGVTQTPKHLITATGQRVTLRCSPRSGDLSVYWYQQSLDQGLQFLIQYYNGEERAKGNILERFSAQQFPDLHSELNLSSLELGDSALYFCASSVGGSYNEQFFGPGTRLTVL.

CDR3 region: CASSFLRAANYGYTF. For the CDR3, the DNA is TGTGCCAGCAGCTTTCTTCGGGCCGCTAACTATGGCTACACCTTC. The chain employs TRBV11-2 and TRBJ1-2; D gene ambiguous. V was trimmed by 3 bases and J by 0 bases, leaving 11 bases between them. Germline CDR1 and CDR2: SGHAT and FQNNGV. The CDR3 covers 15 residues.

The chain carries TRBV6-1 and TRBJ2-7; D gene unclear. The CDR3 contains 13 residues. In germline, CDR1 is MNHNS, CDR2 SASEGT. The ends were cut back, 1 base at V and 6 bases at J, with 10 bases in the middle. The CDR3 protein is CASSEVAVGEQYF. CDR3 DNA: TGTGCCAGCAGTGAAGTCGCCGTGGGCGAGCAGTACTTC.

The CDR3 spells CASSASTGRTYEQYF. The CDR3, as DNA: TGTGCCAGCAGCGCTAGTACAGGGAGAACCTACGAGCAGTACTTC. The chain links TRBV5-5 to TRBJ2-7; D perhaps matches TRBD1 (6 bases). V was trimmed by 4 bases and J by 2 bases, leaving 16 bases between them. The CDR3 loop spans 15 amino acids. Germline-derived CDR1 and CDR2 are SGHKS and YYEKEE (reference sequence). Combining the CDR3 with reference TRBV5-5 and TRBJ2-7 gives the whole variable domain DAGVTQSPTHLIKTRGQQVTLRCSPISGHKSVSWYQQVLGQGPQFIFQYYEKEERGRGNFPDRFSARQFPNYSSELNVNALLLGDSALYLCASSASTGRTYEQYFGPGTRLTVT.

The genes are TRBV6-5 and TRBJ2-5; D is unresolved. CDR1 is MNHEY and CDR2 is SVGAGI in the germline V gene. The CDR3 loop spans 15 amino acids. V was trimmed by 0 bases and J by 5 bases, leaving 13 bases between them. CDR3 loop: CASSYSRRRWETQYF. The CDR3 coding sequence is TGTGCCAGCAGTTACTCAAGACGCCGCTGGGAGACCCAGTACTTC.

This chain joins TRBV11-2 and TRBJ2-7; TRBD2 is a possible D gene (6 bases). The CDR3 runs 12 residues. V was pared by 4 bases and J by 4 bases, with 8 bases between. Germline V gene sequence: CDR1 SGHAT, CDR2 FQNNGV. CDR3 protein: CASSWRVYEQYF. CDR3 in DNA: TGTGCCAGCAGCTGGAGGGTTTACGAGCAGTACTTC.

For the CDR3, the DNA is TGTGCCAGCTCACCCGATTGGGTTAGCACAGATACGCAGTATTTT. Residues: CASSPDWVSTDTQYF. This rearrangement joins TRBV18 to TRBJ2-3; D not certain. V lost 3 bases, J lost 0 bases, and 10 bases lay in between. The germline V gene encodes CDR1 KGHSH and CDR2 LQKENI. The CDR3 is made up of 15 amino acids.

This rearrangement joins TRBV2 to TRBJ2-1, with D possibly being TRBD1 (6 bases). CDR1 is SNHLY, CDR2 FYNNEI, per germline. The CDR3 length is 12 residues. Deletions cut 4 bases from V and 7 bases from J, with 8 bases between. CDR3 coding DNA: TGTGCCAGCAGTGCAGGGGAAAATGAGCAGTTCTTC. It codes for CASSAGENEQFF.

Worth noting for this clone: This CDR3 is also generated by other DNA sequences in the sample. The CDR3 nucleotides are TGTGCCAGCAGGGGACAGGGTACAGATACGCAGTATTTT. It codes for CASRGQGTDTQYF. The chain joins TRBV28 to TRBJ2-3; the match to TRBD1 covers 9 bases. The length of the CDR3 is 13 residues. The V and J ends lost 6 bases and 3 bases, in that order; junction bases with no gene match: 1. The germline V gene has CDR1 MDHEN and CDR2 SYDVKM.

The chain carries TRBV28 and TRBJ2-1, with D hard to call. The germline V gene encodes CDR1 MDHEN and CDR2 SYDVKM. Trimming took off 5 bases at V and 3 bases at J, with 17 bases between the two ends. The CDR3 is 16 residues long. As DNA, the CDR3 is TGTGCCAGCAGTCCCGCCTCGATACGTAGCTACAATGAGCAGTTCTTC. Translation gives CASSPASIRSYNEQFF.

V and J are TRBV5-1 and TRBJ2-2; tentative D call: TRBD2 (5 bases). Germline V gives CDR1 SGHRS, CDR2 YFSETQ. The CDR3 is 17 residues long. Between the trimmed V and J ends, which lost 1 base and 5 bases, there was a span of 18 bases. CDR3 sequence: CASSLIAPNGGTGELFF. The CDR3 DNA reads TGCGCCAGCAGCTTGATCGCCCCGAATGGAGGAACCGGGGAGCTGTTTTTT.

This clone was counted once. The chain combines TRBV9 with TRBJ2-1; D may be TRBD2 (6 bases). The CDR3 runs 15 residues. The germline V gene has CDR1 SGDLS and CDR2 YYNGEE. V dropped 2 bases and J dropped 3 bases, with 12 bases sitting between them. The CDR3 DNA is TGTGCCAGCAGCGTCACTAGCTTGAACTACAATGAGCAGTTCTTC. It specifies CASSVTSLNYNEQFF. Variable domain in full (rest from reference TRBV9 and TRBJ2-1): DSGVTQTPKHLITATGQRVTLRCSPRSGDLSVYWYQQSLDQGLQFLIQYYNGEERAKGNILERFSAQQFPDLHSELNLSSLELGDSALYFCASSVTSLNYNEQFFGPGTRLTVL.